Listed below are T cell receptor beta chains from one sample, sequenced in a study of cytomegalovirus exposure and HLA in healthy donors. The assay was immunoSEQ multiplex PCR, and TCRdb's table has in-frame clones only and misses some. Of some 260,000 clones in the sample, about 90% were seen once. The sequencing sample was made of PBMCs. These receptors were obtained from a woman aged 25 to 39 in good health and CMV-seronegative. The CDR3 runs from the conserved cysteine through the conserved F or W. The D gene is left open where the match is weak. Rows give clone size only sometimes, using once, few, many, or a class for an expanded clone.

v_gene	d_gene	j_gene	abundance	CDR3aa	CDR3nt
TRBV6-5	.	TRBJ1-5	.	CASSLTQTNQPQHF	TGTGCCAGCAGTTTGACCCAGACTAATCAGCCCCAGCATTTT
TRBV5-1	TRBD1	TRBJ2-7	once	CASNTGGQYEQYF	TGCGCCAGCAACACAGGGGGTCAGTACGAGCAGTACTTC
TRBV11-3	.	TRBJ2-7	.	CASSLDSARRTYEQYF	TGTGCCAGCAGCTTAGATTCGGCCCGGCGGACCTACGAGCAGTACTTC
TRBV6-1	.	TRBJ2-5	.	CASSEGNRRQETQYF	TGTGCCAGCAGTGAAGGTAATAGAAGACAAGAGACCCAGTACTTC
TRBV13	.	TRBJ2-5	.	CASSLGGPEETQYF	TGTGCCAGCAGCTTAGGCGGGCCCGAAGAGACCCAGTACTTC
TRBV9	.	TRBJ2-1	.	CASSDHPLAPSSYNEQFF	TGTGCCAGCAGCGATCATCCCCTAGCGCCCAGCTCCTACAATGAGCAGTTCTTC
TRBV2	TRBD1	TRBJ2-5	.	CASRRDRGGQETQYF	TGTGCCAGCAGGCGCGACAGGGGTGGTCAAGAGACCCAGTACTTC
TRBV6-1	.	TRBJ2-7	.	CASSEAGSPRAGVDEQYF	TGTGCCAGCAGTGAAGCCGGCAGCCCAAGGGCAGGGGTAGACGAGCAGTACTTC
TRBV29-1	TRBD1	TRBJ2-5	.	CSVGQSWTGQETQYF	TGCAGCGTGGGGCAAAGTTGGACAGGGCAAGAGACCCAGTACTTC
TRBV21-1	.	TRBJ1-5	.	CASKGPRDRATSNQPQHF	TGTGCCAGCAAAGGGCCTCGGGACAGGGCCACAAGCAATCAGCCCCAGCATTTT
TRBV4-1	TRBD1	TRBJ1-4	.	CASRDLQGMVEKLFF	TGCGCCAGCAGAGACTTACAGGGGATGGTTGAAAAACTGTTTTTT
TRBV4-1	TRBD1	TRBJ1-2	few	CASSQVQGTAYGYTF	TGCGCCAGCAGCCAAGTACAGGGGACAGCCTATGGCTACACCTTC
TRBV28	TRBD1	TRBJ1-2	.	CASSPTGGFSNYGYTF	TGTGCCAGCAGCCCGACAGGGGGGTTCTCCAACTATGGCTACACCTTC
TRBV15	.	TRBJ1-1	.	CATSKSRTGNTEAFF	TGTGCCACCAGCAAGAGCCGGACTGGGAACACTGAAGCTTTCTTT
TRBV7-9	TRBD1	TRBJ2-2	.	CASNYRDRGTGELFF	TGTGCCAGCAACTACCGGGACAGGGGGACCGGGGAGCTGTTTTTT
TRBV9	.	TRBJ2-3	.	CASSVVTTDTQYF	TGTGCCAGCAGCGTAGTTACCACAGATACGCAGTATTTT
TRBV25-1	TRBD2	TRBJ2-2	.	CASSSSGTIGELFF	TGTGCCAGCAGTTCTTCTGGGACTATCGGGGAGCTGTTTTTT
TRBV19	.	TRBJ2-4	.	CASSTEAKNIQYF	TGTGCCAGTTCTACGGAAGCCAAAAACATTCAGTACTTC
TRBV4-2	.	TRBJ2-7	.	CASSQNRILFGEQYF	TGTGCCAGCAGCCAAAACAGGATTCTTTTCGGCGAGCAGTACTTC
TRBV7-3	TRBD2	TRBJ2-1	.	CASSLEASGRLNEQFF	TGTGCCAGCAGCTTAGAGGCTAGCGGGAGGTTAAATGAGCAGTTCTTC
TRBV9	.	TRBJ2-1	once	CASSTRERRGNEQFF	TGTGCCAGCAGCACCCGGGAGCGGAGAGGGAATGAGCAGTTCTTC
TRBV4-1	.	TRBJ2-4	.	CASSQDSRIQYF	TGCGCCAGCAGCCAAGATTCTCGCATTCAGTACTTC